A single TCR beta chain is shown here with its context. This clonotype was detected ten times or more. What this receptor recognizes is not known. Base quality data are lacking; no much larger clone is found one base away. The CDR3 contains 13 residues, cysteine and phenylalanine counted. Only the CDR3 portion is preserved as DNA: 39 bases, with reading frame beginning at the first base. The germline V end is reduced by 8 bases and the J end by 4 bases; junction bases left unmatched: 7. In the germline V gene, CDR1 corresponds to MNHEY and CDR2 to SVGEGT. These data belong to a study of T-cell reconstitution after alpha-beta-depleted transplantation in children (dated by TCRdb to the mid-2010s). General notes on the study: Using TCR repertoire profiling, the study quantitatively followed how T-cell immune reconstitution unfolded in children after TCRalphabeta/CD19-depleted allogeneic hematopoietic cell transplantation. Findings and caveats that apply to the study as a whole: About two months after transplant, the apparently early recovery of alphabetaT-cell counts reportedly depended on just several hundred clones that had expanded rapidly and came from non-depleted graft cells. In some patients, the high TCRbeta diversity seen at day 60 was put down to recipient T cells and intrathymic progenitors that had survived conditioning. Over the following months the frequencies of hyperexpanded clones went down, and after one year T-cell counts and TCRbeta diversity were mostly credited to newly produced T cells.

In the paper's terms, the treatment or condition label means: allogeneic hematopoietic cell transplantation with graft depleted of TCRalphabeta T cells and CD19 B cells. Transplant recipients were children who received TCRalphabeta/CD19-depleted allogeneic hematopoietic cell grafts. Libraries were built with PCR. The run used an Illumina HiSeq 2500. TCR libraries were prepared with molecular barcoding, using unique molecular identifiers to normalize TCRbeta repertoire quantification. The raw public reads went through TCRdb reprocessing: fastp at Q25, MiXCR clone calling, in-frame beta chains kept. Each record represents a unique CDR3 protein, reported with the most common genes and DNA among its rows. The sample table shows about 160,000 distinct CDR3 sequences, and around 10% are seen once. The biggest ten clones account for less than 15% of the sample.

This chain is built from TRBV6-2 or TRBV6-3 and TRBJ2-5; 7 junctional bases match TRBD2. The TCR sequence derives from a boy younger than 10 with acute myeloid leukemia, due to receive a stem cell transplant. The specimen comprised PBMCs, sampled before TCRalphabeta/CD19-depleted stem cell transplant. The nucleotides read TGTGCCAGCTATGCGGGAGTAGGAGAGACCCAGTACTTC. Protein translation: CASYAGVGETQYF.